The present T cell receptor (beta chain) was sequenced within a study of cytomegalovirus exposure and HLA in healthy donors. The PCR used 60 Vbeta and 13 Jbeta primers. The assay was immunoSEQ multiplex PCR, and TCRdb's table has in-frame clones only and misses some. The sample lists about 67,000 clones, around 80% occurring once. Between the trimmed V and J ends, which lost 3 bases and 7 bases, there was a span of 10 bases. Germline loops: CDR1 SGHRS, CDR2 YFSETQ. This CDR3 has 13 amino acids. For this clone: The antigen remains undetermined.

The study's findings and limits: High specificity and sensitivity for cytomegalovirus status were reported for the classifier. The study labeled around 160 TCR beta chains cytomegalovirus-associated. A missense DCLRE1C variant was associated with V- and J-gene trimming of TCR beta chains in a later analysis, and an independent cohort replicated the association.

The chain uses TRBV5-1 and TRBJ1-4; D is perhaps TRBD1 (6 bases). Input material: PBMCs. The clonotype originates from a man in his forties in good health and CMV-seronegative. The CDR3 DNA is TGCGCCAGCAGCTCGGGGGGCAGTGAAAAACTGTTTTTT. Amino acid sequence: CASSSGGSEKLFF.